Described below is a single T cell receptor (beta chain) sequence and its context. The sample is drawn from a study of control samples from healthy donors and cancer patients. Data came from immunoSEQ multiplex PCR; TCRdb stores just in-frame clones and leaves some out. Of fewer than 200,000 clones detected, roughly 89% appear once; the ten largest clones hold approximately 1.4%. This sequence was found in a woman between 50 and 59 years old in good health. The sample taken for sequencing was blood.

In DNA, the CDR3 is TGTGCCAGCAGCTTAGCGCCCGGGGGGACAGGGGGCGACTATGGCTACACCTTC. Translated: CASSLAPGGTGGDYGYTF. The rearrangement uses TRBV7-3 and TRBJ1-2; 12 nucleotides align to TRBD1. Germline CDR1 SGHTA, CDR2 FQGTGA. The V and J ends lost 2 bases and 3 bases, in that order; junction bases with no gene match: 10. The CDR3 spans 18 residues.